Here is one T cell receptor (beta chain) with its context. Its specificity is not known. Measured with immunoSEQ multiplex PCR; TCRdb has only the in-frame clones, and not every one. The table has fewer than 50,000 clones, roughly 78% seen once. The sample is drawn from a study of PD-L1 blockade in urothelial cancer. Study-level results: Blood TCR clonality below the median before treatment was a predictor of better survival.

Germline V gene sequence: CDR1 GTSNPN, CDR2 SVGIG (reference sequence). Trimming removed 1 base from V and 6 bases from J, with 10 bases in between. The CDR3 extends over 13 amino acids. Indicated time point: pretreatment peripheral blood. The receptor's source is a man between 65 and 80 years old with urothelial cancer. This material consisted of PBMCs, taken around atezolizumab (anti-PD-L1) treatment. This chain links TRBV30 with TRBJ1-5; D gene uncertain. Here the CDR3 DNA reads TGTGCCTGGAGTGGAGGGCTGGTTCAGCCCCAGCATTTT. Protein product: CAWSGGLVQPQHF.